A single sample gave rise to the 19 T cell receptor beta chains below, sequenced in a study of T cell responses to AZD1222 COVID-19 vaccine. Clones were read by immunoSEQ multiplex PCR, and TCRdb kept only the in-frame ones, dropping some. The table lists some 150,000 clones, about 86% of them singletons. The material sequenced was peripheral blood, taken 28 days after the second AZD1222 dose. The receptors were gathered from an adult who received the AZD1222 COVID-19 vaccine.

V is TRBV10-1 and J is TRBJ1-2, with a tentative D call TRBD1 (6 bases). In germline, CDR1 is WNHNN, CDR2 SYGVQD (reference sequence). The length of the CDR3 is 12 residues. V lost 6 bases and J 6 bases, leaving 11 bases between the germline ends. The DNA for the CDR3 is TGCGCCAGCAGCCCCGACAGGAATGGCTACACCTTC. Protein product: CASSPDRNGYTF.

The rearrangement joins TRBV15 to TRBJ1-2; D might be TRBD1 (5 bases). V lost 2 bases and J 6 bases, leaving 10 bases between the germline ends. The CDR3 length is 13 residues. The germline V gene encodes CDR1 LNHNV and CDR2 YYDKDF (reference sequence). As DNA, the CDR3 is TGTGCCACCAGCAGATCGGGGGGGGATGGCTACACCTTC. Translation: CATSRSGGDGYTF.

This clone appeared a single time. V gene TRBV10-3 combines with J gene TRBJ1-2; the D is unclear. V was shortened by 2 bases and J by 9 bases, with 10 bases between the two germline ends. CDR1 is ENHRY, CDR2 SYGVKD, per germline. CDR3 length: 12 amino acids. CDR3 in DNA: TGTGCCATCAGTGAGGTGCGTTATAGCTACACCTTC. Residues: CAISEVRYSYTF.

The CDR3 DNA reads as TGCGCCAGCAGCTTAGTGGGAGAGTTCAATCAGCCCCAGCATTTT. Translation gives CASSLVGEFNQPQHF. V is TRBV5-1 and J is TRBJ1-5; no clear D gene. V was trimmed by 2 bases and J by 3 bases, leaving 12 bases between them. Germline lookup yields CDR1 SGHRS and CDR2 YFSETQ. This CDR3 contains 15 residues.

This chain connects TRBV5-6 to TRBJ2-4, with D maybe TRBD2 (6 bases). V was shortened by 4 bases and J by 0 bases, with 14 bases between the two germline ends. CDR1 and CDR2 from the germline V gene are SGHDT and YYEEEE. The length of the CDR3 is 16 residues. The CDR3 DNA sequence: TGTGCCAGCAGCCACCAGCACGGGGGAGCCAAAAACATTCAGTACTTC. Its protein product is CASSHQHGGAKNIQYF.

The chain has TRBV4-1 and TRBJ1-4, with D perhaps matching TRBD1 (5 bases). Trimming removed 0 bases from V and 0 bases from J, with 8 bases in between. The germline V gene encodes CDR1 MGHRA and CDR2 YSYEKL. The CDR3 extends over 16 amino acids. CDR3 coding DNA: TGCGCCAGCAGCCAAGATGTGGGGGCAACTAATGAAAAACTGTTTTTT. This codes for CASSQDVGATNEKLFF.

Details on this clone: Other DNA variants within this sample encode the same CDR3. CDR3: CASSDRGTEAFF. CDR3 sequence (DNA): TGTGCCAGCAGCGACCGGGGCACTGAAGCTTTCTTT. The chain couples TRBV7-9 to TRBJ1-1; no firm D call. Germline assignment: CDR1 SEHNR and CDR2 FQNEAQ (reference sequence). There are 12 residues in the CDR3. Deletions cut 5 bases from V and 4 bases from J, with 8 bases between.

The chain combines TRBV27 with TRBJ2-7; 10 bases agree with TRBD2. The CDR3 extends over 14 amino acids. V gave up 6 bases and J gave up 2 bases; unmatched junction bases: 4. CDR1 and CDR2 (germline): MNHEY, SMNVEV (reference sequence). DNA for the CDR3: TGTGCCAGCAGCAGGACTAGCGGTCCCTACGAGCAGTACTTC. This codes for CASSRTSGPYEQYF.

The J gene is TRBJ1-4, the V gene TRBV19; D is possibly TRBD1 (6 bases). Looked up from germline, CDR1 is LNHDA and CDR2 is SQIVND (reference sequence). Trimming stripped 7 bases from V and 0 bases from J, with 12 bases between. The CDR3 totals 15 residues. CDR3 sequence reads: CASTSQGTTNEKLFF. DNA of the CDR3: TGTGCCAGTACCTCACAGGGAACAACTAATGAAAAACTGTTTTTT.

This clone was picked up one time. This chain links TRBV9 with TRBJ2-7; the D gene is possibly TRBD2 (6 bases). Trimming cost V 3 bases and J 7 bases, with 17 bases left between them. CDR3 length: 14 amino acids. Per germline, CDR1 SGDLS and CDR2 YYNGEE. CDR3 protein: CASSAGLLGVEQYF. The CDR3 nucleotides are TGTGCCAGCAGCGCTGGACTATTGGGGGTGGAGCAGTACTTC.

This clone was detected only a few times. The chain has TRBV7-9 and TRBJ1-2, with no clear D. Trimming took 11 bases from V and 4 from J, leaving 14 bases between them. This CDR3 contains 12 residues. The germline CDR1 and CDR2 sequences are SEHNR and FQNEAQ (reference sequence). CDR3 region: CAGANGAYGYTF. The CDR3, as DNA: TGTGCCGGAGCTAACGGAGCCTATGGCTACACCTTC.

The chain recombines TRBV5-4 with TRBJ2-1, with TRBD2 matching over 9 bases. Germline V gene sequence: CDR1 SGHNT, CDR2 YYREEE (reference sequence). The V and J ends lost 4 bases and 7 bases, in that order; junction bases with no gene match: 9. The CDR3 is 15 residues long. DNA for the CDR3: TGTGCCAGCAGCGCGACTAGCGGATTTCCAAATGAGCAGTTCTTC. As protein: CASSATSGFPNEQFF.

CDR3: CASGQGASVGKTQYF. In DNA form, the CDR3 reads TGTGCCAGCGGGCAGGGGGCGTCGGTTGGAAAGACCCAGTACTTC. The rearrangement uses TRBV13 and TRBJ2-5; 8 bases align to TRBD1. V lost 8 bases to trimming and J lost 6 bases; unmatched junction nucleotides: 14. This CDR3 spans 15 amino acids. CDR1 is PRHDT, CDR2 FYEKMQ, per germline (reference sequence).

This sequence joins TRBV24-1 and TRBJ2-5; D gene unclear. CDR1 is KGHDR and CDR2 is SFDVKD in the germline V gene. This CDR3 is built from 14 residues. The V end lost 4 bases, the J end lost 5 bases, and 13 bases lay between the germline ends. The CDR3 nucleotides are TGTGCCACCAGTGACCCTACCCTATGGGAGACCCAGTACTTC. Protein product: CATSDPTLWETQYF.

V gene TRBV5-1 combines with J gene TRBJ1-1; 8 bases are a match to TRBD1. Germline CDR1 is SGHRS and CDR2 is YFSETQ. J lost 1 base, V lost 4 bases, and 9 bases had no gene match. The CDR3 has 16 amino acids. The CDR3 sequence: CASSATGGGWNTEAFF. In nucleotides, the CDR3 is TGCGCCAGCAGCGCCACAGGGGGTGGTTGGAACACTGAAGCTTTCTTT.

This chain connects TRBV19 to TRBJ2-7, with a possible D match to TRBD1 (5 bases). Trimming stripped 4 bases from V and 4 bases from J, with 11 bases between. The CDR3 covers 13 residues. CDR1 LNHDA and CDR2 SQIVND come from the germline V gene (reference sequence). This CDR3 is CASSTKTAYEQYF. CDR3 DNA sequence: TGTGCCAGTAGTACGAAGACAGCATACGAGCAGTACTTC.

Written as DNA, the CDR3 is TGTGCCAGCAGCGAGACATGGGATTCACCCCTCCACTTT. Protein product: CASSETWDSPLHF. The chain couples TRBV9 to TRBJ1-6; D is undetermined. Trimming removed 3 bases at V and 8 bases at J, with 9 bases between. The CDR3 covers 13 residues. Germline CDR1 SGDLS, CDR2 YYNGEE. Based on the CDR3 plus reference TRBV9 and TRBJ1-6, the full variable domain is DSGVTQTPKHLITATGQRVTLRCSPRSGDLSVYWYQQSLDQGLQFLIQYYNGEERAKGNILERFSAQQFPDLHSELNLSSLELGDSALYFCASSETWDSPLHFGNGTRLTVT.

The rearrangement links TRBV27 to TRBJ2-2, with 10 positions matching TRBD2. This CDR3 comprises 16 residues. Germline CDR1 MNHEY, CDR2 SMNVEV (reference sequence). The ends lost 5 bases at V and 5 bases at J; junction bases unmatched: 8. The CDR3 loop is CASSPIAGGTTGELFF. In DNA form, the CDR3 reads TGTGCCAGCAGTCCCATAGCGGGGGGCACAACCGGGGAGCTGTTTTTT.

The chain joins TRBV6-5 to TRBJ1-6; no firm D call. Trimming removed 7 bases from V and 7 bases from J, with 14 bases in between. This CDR3 has 14 residues. Looked up from germline, CDR1 is MNHEY and CDR2 is SVGAGI. The CDR3, as DNA: TGTGCCAGCACCCCTGGTGGGTACAATTCACCCCTCCACTTT. Its protein is CASTPGGYNSPLHF.